These T cell receptor beta chains were read from a single sample in a study of identical twins. Each CDR3 protein gets one entry after TCRdb re-called the 5' RACE reads with MiXCR. The sample has around 670,000 distinct CDR3 sequences; 6.1% are singletons. Material: naive T cells sorted from blood. The origin of the receptors is a man younger than 30 in good health. Both conserved end residues are part of each CDR3. The order of the fields is D gene, J gene, V gene, clone size, CDR3 protein, CDR3 DNA. D genes are given only for firm matches. Expanded clones get a size class; other rows say once, few or many, or leave the size out.

>-|TRBJ1-1|TRBV20-1|few
CSARVEGQNTEAFF
TGCAGTGCTAGAGTAGAGGGACAGAACACTGAAGCTTTCTTT
>TRBD2|TRBJ2-1|TRBV15|many
CATSRDELAGLDEQFF
TGTGCCACCAGCAGAGATGAACTAGCGGGATTGGATGAGCAGTTCTTC
>-|TRBJ1-4|TRBV4-1|few
CASSRDRSREKLFF
TGCGCCAGCAGCCGCGACCGCAGTCGGGAAAAACTGTTTTTT
>-|TRBJ1-1|TRBV7-9|few
CASSSTLQGLNTEAFF
TGTGCCAGCAGCTCCACCTTACAGGGTTTGAACACTGAAGCTTTCTTT
>-|TRBJ2-3|TRBV5-1|few
CASSLSAWGDTQYF
TGCGCCAGCAGCTTATCCGCCTGGGGAGATACGCAGTATTTT
>TRBD1|TRBJ2-5|TRBV6-5|-
CASSWTGGGVETQYF
TGTGCCAGCAGTTGGACAGGGGGCGGGGTGGAGACCCAGTACTTC
>-|TRBJ2-2|TRBV6-1|-
CASARGHTGELFF
TGTGCCAGCGCGCGTGGGCACACCGGGGAGCTGTTTTTT
>TRBD1|TRBJ2-5|TRBV7-9|-
CASVQMTGGRETQYF
TGTGCCAGCGTACAAATGACAGGGGGCAGAGAGACCCAGTACTTC
>-|TRBJ2-7|TRBV7-9|-
CASSLGYSYEQYF
TGTGCCAGCAGCTTAGGCTACTCCTACGAGCAGTACTTC
>-|TRBJ1-2|TRBV12-3/TRBV12-4|many
CASPQGDYGYTF
TGTGCCAGCCCACAGGGAGACTATGGCTACACCTTC
>-|TRBJ1-1|TRBV12-3/TRBV12-4|many
CASTLDGRGTEAFF
TGTGCCAGCACCCTGGACGGCCGGGGGACTGAAGCTTTCTTT
>-|TRBJ2-7|TRBV18|-
CASSPGRTSYEQYF
TGTGCCAGCTCACCAGGCAGGACCTCCTACGAGCAGTACTTC
>-|TRBJ2-5|TRBV29-1|few
CSAHPGGQETQYF
TGCAGCGCTCACCCCGGGGGCCAAGAGACCCAGTACTTC
>-|TRBJ1-1|TRBV5-1|many
CASSLGDGATEAFF
TGCGCCAGCAGCTTGGGGGACGGGGCCACTGAAGCTTTCTTT
>-|TRBJ2-2|TRBV4-1|-
CASSQLSTANTGELFF
TGCGCCAGCAGCCAACTTTCCACGGCGAACACCGGGGAGCTGTTTTTT
>-|TRBJ2-7|TRBV25-1|-
CASRPKVYVYEQYF
TGTGCCAGCCGTCCGAAAGTATACGTCTACGAGCAGTACTTC
>-|TRBJ2-5|TRBV7-9|-
CASSLWGTGQETQYF
TGTGCCAGCAGCTTATGGGGTACGGGACAAGAGACCCAGTACTTC
>-|TRBJ1-4|TRBV4-1|few
CASSQRDGGNEKLFF
TGCGCCAGCAGCCAAAGGGACGGAGGGAATGAAAAACTGTTTTTT
>-|TRBJ2-2|TRBV29-1|many
CSVGGQRTGELFF
TGCAGCGTTGGGGGGCAGCGCACCGGGGAGCTGTTTTTT
>TRBD2|TRBJ2-2|TRBV5-4|-
CASSLVPGLADGEMFF
TGTGCCAGCAGCTTGGTTCCGGGACTAGCGGACGGGGAGATGTTTTTT